The rows below give T cell receptor beta chains drawn from one sample of a study of T-cell reconstitution after alpha-beta-depleted transplantation in children. TCRdb reprocessed the PCR reads with MiXCR, giving one entry per CDR3 protein. The sample lists some 350,000 distinct CDR3 sequences, about 9.4% occurring once. Sequencing was performed on PBMCs from the stem cell graft donor, taken from the stem cell graft. Every receptor here comes from a human donor who donated a stem cell graft to a child with acute lymphoblastic leukemia. CDR3s include the opening cysteine and the closing phenylalanine or tryptophan. Each record gives: D gene, clone size, J gene, V gene, CDR3 DNA, CDR3 protein. A D gene is named only where the DNA matches it firmly. Where a row states a size, it is once, few, many or the class of an expanded clone; other rows omit it.

D gene: -; clone size: -; J gene: TRBJ2-3; V gene: TRBV7-8; CDR3 DNA: TGTGCCAGCAGCGGTAGTTACTACGGGGTCCGAGATACGCAGTATTTT; CDR3 protein: CASSGSYYGVRDTQYF
D gene: -; clone size: few; J gene: TRBJ2-5; V gene: TRBV4-2; CDR3 DNA: TGTGCCAGCAGCCAAGATGAACTGGTGGAGACCCAGTACTTC; CDR3 protein: CASSQDELVETQYF
D gene: -; clone size: -; J gene: TRBJ2-7; V gene: TRBV7-9; CDR3 DNA: TGTGCCAGCAGCTTATCTTTGAGCTCCTACGAGCAGTACTTC; CDR3 protein: CASSLSLSSYEQYF
D gene: -; clone size: many; J gene: TRBJ1-1; V gene: TRBV12-3/TRBV12-4; CDR3 DNA: TGTGCCAGCAGTTTAGCAAGACGTGAAGCTTTCTTT; CDR3 protein: CASSLARREAFF
D gene: -; clone size: -; J gene: TRBJ1-1; V gene: TRBV11-1; CDR3 DNA: TGTGCCAGCAGCTCCATGCATGGGGTAATATCGCTAAACACTGAAGCTTTCTTT; CDR3 protein: CASSSMHGVISLNTEAFF
D gene: TRBD1; clone size: few; J gene: TRBJ1-5; V gene: TRBV20-1; CDR3 DNA: TGCAGTGCTAGAAAACGGGCAGGGGGGAGTCGGGGCAATCAGCCCCAGCATTTT; CDR3 protein: CSARKRAGGSRGNQPQHF
D gene: -; clone size: -; J gene: TRBJ2-1; V gene: TRBV6-1; CDR3 DNA: TGTGCCAGCAGTCTGAGGCGGGATTTCTCCTACAATGAGCAGTTCTTC; CDR3 protein: CASSLRRDFSYNEQFF
D gene: -; clone size: few; J gene: TRBJ2-5; V gene: TRBV20-1; CDR3 DNA: TGCAGTGCTAGAGCCAGCGGAGAAGAGACCCAGTACTTC; CDR3 protein: CSARASGEETQYF
D gene: -; clone size: -; J gene: TRBJ1-2; V gene: TRBV6-2/TRBV6-3; CDR3 DNA: TGTGCCAGCAAAAGGGCTGGGGGCGCGGATGGCTACACCTTC; CDR3 protein: CASKRAGGADGYTF
D gene: -; clone size: few; J gene: TRBJ1-4; V gene: TRBV3-1; CDR3 DNA: TGTGCCAGCAGCCAGTCACAGGGTGAAAAACTGTTTTTT; CDR3 protein: CASSQSQGEKLFF
D gene: -; clone size: -; J gene: TRBJ1-5; V gene: TRBV15; CDR3 DNA: TGTGCCACCAGCAGAGAGTCGGGGTCCTACAATCAGCCCCAGCATTTT; CDR3 protein: CATSRESGSYNQPQHF
D gene: -; clone size: -; J gene: TRBJ1-2; V gene: TRBV20-1; CDR3 DNA: TGCAGTGCCCGGATGCCAGTAGCTAACTATGGCTACACCTTC; CDR3 protein: CSARMPVANYGYTF
D gene: -; clone size: -; J gene: TRBJ2-7; V gene: TRBV12-3/TRBV12-4; CDR3 DNA: TGTGCCAGCAGTTTAGCACTACTCGAGCAGTACTTC; CDR3 protein: CASSLALLEQYF
D gene: -; clone size: few; J gene: TRBJ2-7; V gene: TRBV7-2; CDR3 DNA: TGTGCCAGCAGCTACCATGGCCGGACTCGAACTTCCTACGAGCAGTACTTC; CDR3 protein: CASSYHGRTRTSYEQYF
D gene: -; clone size: -; J gene: TRBJ2-3; V gene: TRBV20-1; CDR3 DNA: TGCAGTGCTAGGTGGGGAGACACAGATACGCAGTATTTT; CDR3 protein: CSARWGDTDTQYF
D gene: -; clone size: few; J gene: TRBJ1-5; V gene: TRBV12-3/TRBV12-4; CDR3 DNA: TGTGCCAGCAGTTTTACCGGCAGGGATGCCCAGCCCCAGCATTTT; CDR3 protein: CASSFTGRDAQPQHF
D gene: -; clone size: many; J gene: TRBJ2-1; V gene: TRBV10-3; CDR3 DNA: TGTGCCATCAGTATATCGCCGACCCACAATGAGCAGTTCTTC; CDR3 protein: CAISISPTHNEQFF
D gene: TRBD2; clone size: -; J gene: TRBJ2-7; V gene: TRBV29-1; CDR3 DNA: TGCAGCGTTGTGGGGCTAGCGGGGTACTACGAGCAGTACTTC; CDR3 protein: CSVVGLAGYYEQYF
D gene: -; clone size: few; J gene: TRBJ1-1; V gene: TRBV10-2; CDR3 DNA: TGCGCCAGCAGGGAGGTGGGAACTGAAGCTTTCTTT; CDR3 protein: CASREVGTEAFF
D gene: -; clone size: few; J gene: TRBJ2-1; V gene: TRBV7-2; CDR3 DNA: TGTGCCAGCAGCCTCGGCCCGGGGGCCTTTGAGGAGCAGTTCTTC; CDR3 protein: CASSLGPGAFEEQFF
D gene: -; clone size: few; J gene: TRBJ2-1; V gene: TRBV27; CDR3 DNA: TGTGCCAGCAGTTTATCGAGCCACAATGAGCAGTTCTTC; CDR3 protein: CASSLSSHNEQFF
D gene: -; clone size: -; J gene: TRBJ2-7; V gene: TRBV4-1; CDR3 DNA: TGCGCCAGCAGCCAAATAGGGGGTAAGCAGTACTTC; CDR3 protein: CASSQIGGKQYF
D gene: -; clone size: few; J gene: TRBJ2-5; V gene: TRBV7-9; CDR3 DNA: TGTGCCAGCAGCTTAGTCTCCGGGGGGCGAGAGACCCAGTACTTC; CDR3 protein: CASSLVSGGRETQYF
D gene: TRBD1; clone size: many; J gene: TRBJ2-5; V gene: TRBV5-1; CDR3 DNA: TGCGCCAGCAGCTTAGGACAGGTCCAAGAGACCCAGTACTTC; CDR3 protein: CASSLGQVQETQYF
D gene: -; clone size: few; J gene: TRBJ1-2; V gene: TRBV11-1; CDR3 DNA: TGTGCCAGCAGCCAAATCCCCTGGGATGCAGACCGGGGCTATGGCTACACCTTC; CDR3 protein: CASSQIPWDADRGYGYTF
D gene: TRBD2; clone size: few; J gene: TRBJ2-5; V gene: TRBV5-1; CDR3 DNA: TGCGCCAGCAGCATCCTAGGTCGGACTAGCGGGAATCTAGGAGAGACCCAGTACTTC; CDR3 protein: CASSILGRTSGNLGETQYF
D gene: -; clone size: many; J gene: TRBJ2-3; V gene: TRBV7-2; CDR3 DNA: TGTGCCAGCAGCTTATGGGTGCCCGGAGGGCAAGATACGCAGTATTTT; CDR3 protein: CASSLWVPGGQDTQYF
D gene: TRBD2; clone size: many; J gene: TRBJ2-2; V gene: TRBV6-7; CDR3 DNA: TGTGCCAGCAAAGAAGGAGCGGGGAGTACCGGGGAGCTGTTTTTT; CDR3 protein: CASKEGAGSTGELFF
D gene: -; clone size: -; J gene: TRBJ1-1; V gene: TRBV5-1; CDR3 DNA: TGCGCCAGCAGCTTGGCAGGGAGGGACACTGAAGCTTTCTTT; CDR3 protein: CASSLAGRDTEAFF
D gene: TRBD2; clone size: few; J gene: TRBJ2-1; V gene: TRBV27; CDR3 DNA: TGTGCCAGCAGTCCCGACCCCAAACTAGCGGGAGGGTTAGGTGAGCAGTTCTTC; CDR3 protein: CASSPDPKLAGGLGEQFF
D gene: -; clone size: many; J gene: TRBJ2-7; V gene: TRBV7-9; CDR3 DNA: TGTGCCAGCAGTCACTATAGCGGTGGAGGGCCCTACGAGCAGTACTTC; CDR3 protein: CASSHYSGGGPYEQYF
D gene: -; clone size: few; J gene: TRBJ2-1; V gene: TRBV4-3; CDR3 DNA: TGCGCCAGCAGCCAAGATTTCCGGGGGCACAACTACAATGAGCAGTTCTTC; CDR3 protein: CASSQDFRGHNYNEQFF
D gene: -; clone size: few; J gene: TRBJ2-7; V gene: TRBV29-1; CDR3 DNA: TGCAGCGTGATAGGGACCTTGCGCTACGAGCAGTACTTC; CDR3 protein: CSVIGTLRYEQYF
D gene: -; clone size: -; J gene: TRBJ2-7; V gene: TRBV20-1; CDR3 DNA: TGCAGTGCTAGAGATGTCCAGGGGAGCTCCTACGAGCAGTACTTC; CDR3 protein: CSARDVQGSSYEQYF
D gene: TRBD2; clone size: few; J gene: TRBJ2-7; V gene: TRBV28; CDR3 DNA: TGTGCCAGCAGTTTTCCTCTTACCGGGAGGGCCGGGTACGAGCAGTACTTC; CDR3 protein: CASSFPLTGRAGYEQYF
D gene: -; clone size: -; J gene: TRBJ2-7; V gene: TRBV4-3; CDR3 DNA: TGCGCCAGCAGCCAAGACAGGGGGGACGAGCAGTACTTC; CDR3 protein: CASSQDRGDEQYF